This TCR beta chain is from a study of cytomegalovirus exposure and HLA in healthy donors. A word on this clone: Antigen: not known.

This PCR relied on a set of 60 Vbeta primers and 13 Jbeta primers. Assay used: immunoSEQ multiplex PCR; TCRdb lists only in-frame clones, some missing. The top ten clones hold about 7.7% of a sample with around 150,000 clones, approximately 82% of them seen once. Whole-study findings and limits: Rarity characterized most TCR sequences, yet some public TCRs appeared in many donors. What a later analysis reportedly showed was that an Asian-associated ancestry cluster had fewer N-insertions than the approximately 670-donor mean. A later analysis showed HLA-associated TCR beta chains outstripping equally common others in clonal expansion. TCR beta V segments were, for the most part, productive about 87% or about 30% of the time in an earlier analysis.

This TCR was sampled from a woman between 40 and 50 years old in good health and CMV-seropositive. The sequenced material came from PBMCs.

The CDR3 reads CAWWGGYGYTF. The CDR3 DNA follows: TGTGCCTGGTGGGGCGGCTATGGCTACACCTTC. The J gene is TRBJ1-2, the V gene TRBV30, with D possibly TRBD1 on 5 matching bases. There are 11 residues in the CDR3. Germline assignment: CDR1 GTSNPN and CDR2 SVGIG (reference sequence). The V and J ends lost 5 bases and 4 bases respectively, with 8 bases between them.